Only a few counts were recorded for the clone carrying this T cell receptor beta chain. Its specificity is not known. The time point is: patch test 3, about 24 weeks after DPC sensitization. Stated treatment: therapeutic diphenylcyclopropenone sensitization with weekly scalp DPC. The sample originates from a study of human T cells and chemical hapten exposure. Study in general: Sensitization involved placing 2% DPC onto an approximately 2 cm by approximately 2 cm region of upper inner arm skin. Small discrepancies in pooled library volume mainly accounted for the varying TCR yields per sample.

Germline V gene sequence: CDR1 DFQATT, CDR2 SNEGSKA (reference sequence). V was cut by 0 bases and J by 8 bases, with 13 bases left in between. The CDR3 length is 13 residues. How the authors handled the data: A typical sample had 95,000 to 100,000 TCRs, with about 23,224 to 690,600 overall. TCRdb passed the RACE reads through MiXCR, listing each CDR3 protein once. Clone size and V and J calls follow TCRdb, not the original study. The table lists about 71,000 distinct CDR3 sequences, 11% of them singletons. The study's findings and limits: PT1 expanded TCR counts correlated positively with patch test score.

The material sequenced was whole blood, taken in connection with sensitization to the hapten diphenylcyclopropenone (DPC). V usage is TRBV20-1 and J usage is TRBJ1-2, with TRBD1 as a possible D gene (6 bases). The clonotype was recovered from a woman between 45 and 65 years old with alopecia areata. Some clones in this sample may be carry-over from other donors' samples. CDR3 region: CSARDGGPGGYTF. The CDR3 nucleotides are TGCAGTGCTAGAGACGGGGGGCCTGGCGGCTACACCTTC.